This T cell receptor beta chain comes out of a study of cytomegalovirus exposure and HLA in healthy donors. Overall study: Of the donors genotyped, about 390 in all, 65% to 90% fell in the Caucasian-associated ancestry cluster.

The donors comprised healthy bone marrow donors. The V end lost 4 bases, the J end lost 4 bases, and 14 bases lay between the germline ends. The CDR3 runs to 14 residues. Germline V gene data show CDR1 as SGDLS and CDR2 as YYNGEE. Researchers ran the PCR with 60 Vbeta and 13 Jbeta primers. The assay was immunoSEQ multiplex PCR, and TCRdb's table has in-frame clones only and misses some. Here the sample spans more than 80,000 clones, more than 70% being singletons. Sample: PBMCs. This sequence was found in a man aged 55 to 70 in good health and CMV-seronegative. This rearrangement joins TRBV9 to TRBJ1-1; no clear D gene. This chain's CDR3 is CASSPLPWATEAFF. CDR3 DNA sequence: TGTGCCAGCAGCCCCCTCCCTTGGGCCACTGAAGCTTTCTTT.